This T cell receptor beta chain appears in the sequencing data of a study of CD8+CD57+ T cells in acquired aplastic anemia. Study details: Average DNA yield from sorted CD4+ and CD8+ cells was around 3 ug.

With respect to this clonotype: It is likely a read error, because the conserved phenylalanine at the end of the CDR3 is missing. No DNA is shown, since the ends of the CDR3 on it are uncertain; the CDR3 is the one TCRdb lists.

The template for TCR beta VDJ and CDR3 sequence profiling was genomic DNA. TCRdb re-analysed the reads in MiXCR, keeping a single row per CDR3 protein. The sample holds roughly 250,000 distinct CDR3 sequences, 82% seen once. Patients included in sequencing had previously demonstrated CD8+CD57+ cell expansion by flow cytometry. All patients were therapy-naive when blood was sampled. CDR1 is SGHTA and CDR2 is FQGTGA in the germline V gene. Termini included, the CDR3 measures 13 amino acids. Sequencing was done on a sample of sorted CD4+, CD8+, or CD8+CD57+ T cells (not recorded which) from PBMCs. The V call is TRBV7-3, the J call TRBJ2-1; TRBD1, as called in the table, went unchecked against the DNA. This clonotype was sampled from a human donor with aplastic anemia. The CDR3 spells CASSDEGIHEQLA.